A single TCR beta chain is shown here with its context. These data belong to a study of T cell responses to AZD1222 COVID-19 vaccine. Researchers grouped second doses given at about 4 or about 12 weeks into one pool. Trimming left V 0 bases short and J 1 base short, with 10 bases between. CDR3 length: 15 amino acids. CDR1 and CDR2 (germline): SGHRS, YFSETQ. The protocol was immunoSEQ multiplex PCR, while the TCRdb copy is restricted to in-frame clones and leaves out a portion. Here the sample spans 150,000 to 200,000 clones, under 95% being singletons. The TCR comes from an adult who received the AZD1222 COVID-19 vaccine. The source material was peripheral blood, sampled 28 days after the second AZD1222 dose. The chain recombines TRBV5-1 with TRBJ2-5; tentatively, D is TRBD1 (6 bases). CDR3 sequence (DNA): TGCGCCAGCAGCTTGGTAGTGGGGGCCCAAGAGACCCAGTACTTC. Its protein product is CASSLVVGAQETQYF.